Listed here is a single T cell receptor (beta chain). Its antigen is unknown. There are no base qualities to consult, and no much larger clone falls within one base. This entry comes from a study of T cell responses to AZD1222 COVID-19 vaccine (dated by TCRdb to 2020 to 2022). Concerning the study at large: A total of 230 to 250 trial participants underwent TCR sequencing, of whom about 210 received two doses of AZD1222 and about 25 received two doses of the MenACWY control vaccine. Trial participants were enrolled by age into 18-55, 56-69 and 70-plus year subgroups, with around 150, 28 and 57 TCR-sequenced participants respectively.

The CDR3 regions of human TCRbeta chains were analyzed by immunosequencing. The original methods were these. Repertoire TCRs were matched against a reference library of SARS-CoV-2-specific TCRs generated with the MIRA antigen-specificity platform. Breadth was defined as the fraction of unique TCRs that were SARS-CoV-2-associated, and depth was defined as the fraction of total T cells that were SARS-CoV-2-associated. Using the MIRA data, each spike-specific TCR was assigned both to the spike region to which the TCR was reactive and to a CD4 or CD8 class. Log10-transformed breadth and depth values were compared by one-way ANOVA with Sidak's multiple comparisons tests. The table was pulled from immuneACCESS by TCRdb, which kept in-frame rearrangements only. Such tables lose some clones; where checked, under half of the loss comes from unresolved V genes, and the rest has no known cause. That table gives V, J and clone size, and the DNA gave D and trimming. This sample gives some 170,000 clones in total; about nine tenths of them show up just once. The ten top clones hold more than 4% of the sample.

According to the germline V gene (reference sequence), CDR1 reads LNHNV and CDR2 reads YYDKDF. The CDR3 covers 18 residues, taking in both the cysteine and the phenylalanine. The retained sequence is limited to the CDR3, 54 bases, with the frame set at the first base. V is pruned by 0 bases and J by 8 bases, leaving 12 bases of the junction without a gene match. The paper as a whole reports these results and caveats: After two AZD1222 doses, spike-specific TCR breadth and depth were significantly higher than at day 0 and than in MenACWY recipients. Vaccine-associated CD4 TCRs spanned the whole spike protein, with dominant responses in regions 160-218 and 743-854. Because no day 14 peak-response samples were available, repertoires were characterized only after the peak T cell response. The 56-69-year group was small, and its depth increase did not reach significance, likely because of low power. Most participants were white British and females outnumbered males, and the authors suggested that clonal diversity may have been underestimated. Reportedly, almost half of the unique spike-specific TCRs recognized epitopes lying outside the regions that are mutated in the B.1.351 and B.1.1.7 variants. Only 5 to 7 AZD1222 recipients were SARS-CoV-2 seropositive at baseline, limiting conclusions about previously exposed vaccinees.

According to the study, the label for this sample's time point signals: about 28 days (+/-7) after the second vaccine dose. This sample's treatment or condition label indicates: meningococcal conjugate vaccine given as trial control. The vaccinee samples were drawn from two UK trials, COV001 and COV002, one of which was a single-blind randomized controlled phase 2/3 trial testing AZD1222 (ChAdOx1 nCoV-19) in healthy adults. For TCRbeta chain sequencing, PBMC samples were collected from trial participants at day 0 and at day 28 after the second dose. The TCR was taken from an adult who received the MenACWY meningococcal vaccine as a control. This receptor chain uses TRBV15 and TRBJ2-1; TRBD2 agrees with 11 junctional bases. The sequenced sample was peripheral blood, obtained 28 days after the second dose of the MenACWY control vaccine. The sequence in DNA is TGTGCCACCAGCAGAGATCGGGCTAGCGGGAGGCTGAGCGATGAGCAGTTCTTC. This codes for CATSRDRASGRLSDEQFF.